The source of this T cell receptor (beta chain) is a study of cytomegalovirus exposure and HLA in healthy donors. Study information: Early released data comprised some 91 million unique TCRs from HLA-typed donors. Clustering assigned approximately 78% of the roughly 370 genotyped donors to the Caucasian-associated ancestry cluster.

The V and J ends lost 3 bases and 1 base respectively, with 6 bases between them. There are 13 residues in the CDR3. Germline V gene lookup returns CDR1 KGHSH and CDR2 LQKENI. Findings and limits, study-wide: The authors reported that TCR beta sequences could predict HLA-A and HLA-B alleles. These predictions were accurate for most subjects in the first cohort.

Turning to this clone: Its matching antigen is unknown.

The donors comprised healthy bone marrow donors. The PCR employed 60 Vbeta primers together with 13 Jbeta primers. The protocol was immunoSEQ multiplex PCR, while the TCRdb copy is restricted to in-frame clones and leaves out a portion. The sample includes 100,000 to 150,000 clones, over 65% of them seen just once. Sequenced sample: PBMCs. The rearrangement links TRBV18 to TRBJ1-2, with TRBD1 as a possible D gene (6 bases). The receptor was derived from a man aged 40-49 years in good health and CMV-seronegative. The CDR3 DNA reads TGTGCCAGCTCACCGGGACATAACTATGGCTACACCTTC. It yields the protein CASSPGHNYGYTF.